This T cell receptor beta chain was documented in a study of shared clonotypes between healthy human individuals. CDR1 and CDR2 from the germline V gene are SGHVS and FQNEAQ. V dropped 3 bases and J dropped 7; count of bases not matched to a gene: 11. The CDR3 is 16 amino acids. Clones were read by immunoSEQ multiplex PCR, and TCRdb kept only the in-frame ones, dropping some. The sample lists about 510,000 clones; 95% to 97% were seen once. Sequenced: naive CD4+ T cells sorted from blood. Subset here: CD45RA+ positively selected. The TCR originated in a woman aged 25 to 39 in good health. The chain uses TRBV7-8 and TRBJ2-7, with 11 bases lining up with TRBD1. As DNA, the CDR3 is TGTGCCAGCAGCTTCCAGGCCGGACAGGGGGCAAGGGAGCAGTACTTC. It yields the protein CASSFQAGQGAREQYF.